Listed below are T cell receptor beta chains from one sample, sequenced in a study of T cell repertoires in cytomegalovirus infection. In TCRdb, the reads were re-called with MiXCR into one record per CDR3 protein. The sample includes about 220,000 distinct CDR3 sequences, 38% of them seen just once. The antigens for these receptors are not known. This specimen consisted of CD8+ T cells from cultured PBMCs, obtained from culture after CMV antigen stimulation. These receptors were taken from a human donor in good health (CMV status not recorded). Some clones in this sample may be carry-over from other donors' samples. Both conserved end residues are part of each CDR3. Only some rows state a clone size, as once, few, many or a class for expanded clones.

TRBJ2-1 | TRBV6-5 | few | CASSTIQGTGNEQFF
TRBJ2-3 | TRBV4-1 | . | CASSQVLAGAPGRTDTQYF
TRBJ2-7 | TRBV11-2 | few | CASSLTRDRSSYEQYF
TRBJ2-7 | TRBV7-2 | many | CASSEVGTGSYEQYF
TRBJ2-1 | TRBV14 | . | CASSILARSYNEQFF
TRBJ2-1 | TRBV4-1 | . | CASSQDGATGEGDEQFF
TRBJ2-7 | TRBV6-1 | once | CASIRTRDLDHEQYF
TRBJ2-2 | TRBV7-9 | . | CASSATGSGELFF
TRBJ1-1 | TRBV7-6 | many | CASKRTANTEAFF
TRBJ1-1 | TRBV2 | . | CATLLNTEAFF
TRBJ1-3 | TRBV27 | . | CASSRTVGNTIYF
TRBJ1-2 | TRBV12-3/TRBV12-4 | many | CASSHIGQEINYGYTF
TRBJ2-5 | TRBV11-2 | . | CASRPWGGGTPPQETQYF
TRBJ1-1 | TRBV20-1 | few | CSARRTGNTEAFF
TRBJ2-1 | TRBV7-6 | few | CASSEGLAGAWGNEQFF
TRBJ2-7 | TRBV28 | once | CASTLLKVAGGYEQYF
TRBJ2-1 | TRBV3-1 | . | CASSQEGMGDNEQFF
TRBJ2-1 | TRBV25-1 | . | CASSEGLAGYNEQFF
TRBJ2-7 | TRBV6-6 | . | CASSYRDRSYEQYF
TRBJ2-7 | TRBV6-1 | few | CASSEGAGTLYEQYF
TRBJ2-3 | TRBV7-3 | . | CASSSSGGARDTQYF
TRBJ1-1 | TRBV6-5 | . | CASSHPWGTEAFF
TRBJ2-1 | TRBV7-7 | few | CASSLGEGPYNEQFF
TRBJ1-1 | TRBV4-1 | . | CASSQEGDTEAFF
TRBJ2-7 | TRBV12-3/TRBV12-4 | few | CASSLVGQFGYEQYF
TRBJ2-1 | TRBV30 | . | CAWSSPGTGPRNEQFF
TRBJ2-7 | TRBV4-2 | . | CASSQLGGTEGPSYEQYF